The 8 T cell receptor beta chains presented below share a single source sample, sequenced in a study of CD8 T cells in Susac syndrome. With random hexamers, reverse transcription was performed on roughly 0.5 to 1 ug of RNA. TCRdb re-derived calls from the immunoSEQ multiplex PCR reads in MiXCR, one entry per CDR3 protein. The sample carries more than 95,000 distinct CDR3 sequences, 90% to 95% recorded once. The sample comprised CD8+ T cells from PBMCs. These receptors all come from a human donor with Susac syndrome.

V gene TRBV4-3 combines with J gene TRBJ2-1; 8 bases line up with TRBD1. Germline CDR1 reads LGHNA; CDR2 reads YSLEER. V trimming: 1 base; J trimming: 2 bases; junction bases outside the gene matches: 4. The CDR3 has 16 residues. The CDR3 here is CASSQAGGEPYNEQFF. CDR3 DNA: TGCGCCAGCAGCCAAGCAGGGGGCGAACCCTACAATGAGCAGTTCTTC.

This chain uses TRBV19 with TRBJ1-2, with 7 positions matching TRBD1. The CDR3 totals 15 residues. V gave up 5 bases and J gave up 8 bases; unmatched junction bases: 14. The germline V gene encodes CDR1 LNHDA and CDR2 SQIVND (reference sequence). CDR3 bases: TGTGCCAGTAGTTTCACAGGGGAAGGAGTGTACGGCTACACCTTC. Its protein product is CASSFTGEGVYGYTF. The complete variable domain, with remaining parts taken from reference TRBV19 and TRBJ1-2, reads DGGITQSPKYLFRKEGQNVTLSCEQNLNHDAMYWYRQDPGQGLRLIYYSQIVNDFQKGDIAEGYSVSREKKESFPLTVTSAQKNPTAFYLCASSFTGEGVYGYTFGSGTRLTVV.

The V gene is TRBV29-1, the J gene TRBJ2-3; perhaps TRBD2 as D (6 bases). CDR1 and CDR2 (germline): SQVTM, ANQGSEA. Deletions cut 6 bases from V and 2 bases from J, with 15 bases between. CDR3 length: 14 amino acids. CDR3 bases: TGCAGCGTCGGAGCGGGCCATTACACAGATACGCAGTATTTT. Its translation is CSVGAGHYTDTQYF.

V gene TRBV30 combines with J gene TRBJ2-7; TRBD1 is a possible D gene (5 bases). Deletions cut 3 bases from V and 2 bases from J, with 20 bases between. The CDR3 spans 16 residues. Per the germline V gene, CDR1 is GTSNPN and CDR2 is SVGIG (reference sequence). The CDR3 loop is CAWSERNIGVAYEQYF. The CDR3 DNA is TGTGCCTGGAGCGAACGAAATATAGGGGTGGCCTACGAGCAGTACTTC.

The chain uses TRBV12-3 or TRBV12-4 and TRBJ2-2; D unclear. The CDR3 sequence is 15 residues long. Trimming cost V 1 base and J 3 bases, with 9 bases left between them. Here the CDR3 DNA reads TGTGCCAGCAGTTTAGATAACACTTACACCGGGGAGCTGTTTTTT. Its protein is CASSLDNTYTGELFF.

The chain recombines TRBV7-9 with TRBJ2-7; a weak D match, TRBD2 (5 bases). The CDR3 extends over 13 amino acids. V shed 5 bases and J shed 3 bases, with 11 bases lying between them. Looked up from germline, CDR1 is SEHNR and CDR2 is FQNEAQ (reference sequence). The CDR3 DNA follows: TGTGCCAGCAGCGGAGGCGGCAGCTACGAGCAGTACTTC. This sequence encodes CASSGGGSYEQYF.

The chain recombines TRBV12-3 or TRBV12-4 with TRBJ2-3, with 10 positions matching TRBD2. V lost 5 bases to trimming and J lost 3 bases; unmatched junction nucleotides: 5. This CDR3 has 15 amino acids. CDR3 in amino acids: CASSPGTSVTDTQYF. DNA of the CDR3: TGTGCCAGCAGTCCGGGGACTAGCGTGACAGATACGCAGTATTTT.

The chain has TRBV4-2 and TRBJ1-1; D unresolved. CDR3 size: 15 residues. V lost 1 base and J lost 0, with 9 bases in between. The germline V gene encodes CDR1 LGHNA and CDR2 YNFKEQ. The CDR3 protein is CASSQALELNTEAFF. CDR3 nucleotides: TGTGCCAGCAGCCAAGCTTTAGAACTGAACACTGAAGCTTTCTTT.